These 32 T cell receptor beta chains were sequenced from one sample in a study of blood T cells in healthy people across ages. A second PCR, run for about 7 to 11 cycles, used a sample-barcoded 5' primer plus a J-beta primer mix. TCRdb reprocessed the 5' RACE reads via MiXCR and lists one record per CDR3 protein. In the table there are more than 500,000 distinct CDR3 sequences, roughly a quarter of which are singletons. Sequences were obtained from blood. The source of these receptors is a woman in her 70s in good health.

V is TRBV27 and J is TRBJ1-3; a weak D match, TRBD1 (5 bases). Germline CDR1 reads MNHEY; CDR2 reads SMNVEV (reference sequence). This CDR3 region has 15 residues. The V end was cut by 4 bases, the J end by 0 bases, with 10 bases between. The CDR3 nucleotides are TGTGCCAGCAGTTCCGGGACGGACTCTGGAAACACCATATATTTT. This codes for CASSSGTDSGNTIYF.

This clonotype has only a few counts. The chain joins TRBV20-1 to TRBJ1-5, with D possibly matching TRBD1 (6 bases). With 8 bases removed from V and 5 bases from J, the gap between germline ends came to 13 bases. Germline V gives CDR1 DFQATT, CDR2 SNEGSKA (reference sequence). This CDR3 has 12 residues. The CDR3 here is CSSKRGYQPQHF. CDR3 sequence (DNA): TGCAGTTCCAAAAGGGGGTATCAGCCCCAGCATTTT.

This clonotype showed up just a few times. This chain uses TRBV20-1 with TRBJ1-1, with 7 nucleotides matching TRBD1. V trimming: 0 bases; J trimming: 9 bases; junction bases outside the gene matches: 16. Looked up from germline, CDR1 is DFQATT and CDR2 is SNEGSKA (reference sequence). This CDR3 is built from 16 residues. This chain's CDR3 is CSARDQVLGSGGQAFF. CDR3 in DNA: TGCAGTGCTAGAGACCAGGTGTTGGGTTCAGGGGGGCAAGCTTTCTTT.

The CDR3 bases are TGTGCCACCGAGGGCTCTGGGGCCAACGTCCTGACTTTC. This translates into CATEGSGANVLTF. The chain links TRBV7-2 to TRBJ2-6; TRBD2 is a possible D gene (5 bases). Germline CDR1 is SGHTA and CDR2 is FQGNSA. This CDR3 is 13 amino acids long. Deletions cut 10 bases from V and 0 bases from J, with 7 bases between. The full variable domain, with the rest looked up from reference TRBV7-2 and TRBJ2-6, is GAGVSQSPSNKVTEKGKDVELRCDPISGHTALYWYRQSLGQGLEFLIYFQGNSAPDKSGLPSDRFSAERTGGSVSTLTIQRTQQEDSAVYLCATEGSGANVLTFGAGSRLTVL.

The sample holds a few counts of this clonotype. At one end, the junction sequence differs from germline, possibly due to a read error. This chain uses TRBV10-3 with TRBJ2-5; perhaps TRBD1 as D (5 bases). The DNA matches TRBJ2-7 better at its end, which makes the J call doubtful. The germline gives CDR1 ENHRY, CDR2 SYGVKD. This CDR3 comprises 15 residues. The CDR3 DNA follows: TGTGCCACCAGTGAGGCATCCAGGGCCTCCTACGAGCAGTACTTC. It encodes CATSEASRASYEQYF.

The chain combines TRBV12-3 or TRBV12-4 with TRBJ1-1; 10 bases match TRBD1. Trimming at V came to 6 bases and at J to 7 bases, leaving 5 bases not matched to a gene. This CDR3 contains 13 residues. As DNA, the CDR3 is TGTGCCAGCAGCCGGGACAGGGGAGGTGAAGCTTTCTTT. Translated: CASSRDRGGEAFF.

The chain is built from TRBV7-6 and TRBJ2-1; 7 bases align to TRBD2. This CDR3 has 16 amino acids. Per the germline V gene, CDR1 is SGHVS and CDR2 is FNYEAQ. Germline trimming cut 0 bases from V and 8 bases from J; bases unmatched to any gene: 10. CDR3 bases: TGTGCCAGCAGCTTAGCGATAGGCGGGGCGGGGGATGAGCAGTTCTTC. This codes for CASSLAIGGAGDEQFF. The full variable domain, completed using reference TRBV7-6 and TRBJ2-1, is GAGVSQSPRYKVTKRGQDVALRCDPISGHVSLYWYRQALGQGPEFLTYFNYEAQQDKSGLPNDRFSAERPEGSISTLTIQRTEQRDSAMYRCASSLAIGGAGDEQFFGPGTRLTVL.

This clonotype was observed a handful of times. The chain recombines TRBV7-6 with TRBJ1-4; D is unclear. Germline CDR1 SGHVS, CDR2 FNYEAQ. The CDR3 sequence is 17 residues long. Trimming shortened V by 0 bases and J by 1 base, and 12 bases separated the two germline ends. The CDR3 protein is CASSLAELRQTNEKLFF. CDR3 coding DNA: TGTGCCAGCAGCTTAGCAGAGCTTCGTCAAACTAATGAAAAACTGTTTTTT.

A note on this clonotype: One junction end disagrees with the germline gene, perhaps due to a read error. The chain uses TRBV28 and TRBJ1-2, with D unresolved. CDR1 is MDHEN, CDR2 SYDVKM, per germline. The CDR3 runs to 13 residues. The CDR3 DNA reads TGTGCCAGCAGTTTAAGGGAAAACTATGCCTACACCTTC. Translating gives CASSLRENYAYTF.

This chain uses TRBV7-9 with TRBJ2-5; no reliable D call. With the DNA end fitting TRBJ2-1 better, the J assignment may be wrong. The CDR3 spans 11 residues. CDR1 is SEHNR, CDR2 FQNEAQ, per germline (reference sequence). The CDR3 coding sequence is TGTGCCAGCAGCTCCCGGGTAGGGCAGTTCTTC. The encoded protein is CASSSRVGQFF.

This clonotype was seen only a few times. The chain carries TRBV6-1 and TRBJ2-1, with no clear D. The germline CDR1 and CDR2 sequences are MNHNS and SASEGT. V was shortened by 6 bases and J by 5 bases, with 14 bases between the two germline ends. The CDR3 totals 14 residues. CDR3 in DNA: TGTGCCAGCAGCAACCTAGGACCAGACAATGAGCAGTTCTTC. Translating gives CASSNLGPDNEQFF.

The table lists this clonotype with a few counts. V is TRBV6-1 and J is TRBJ1-1; D is ambiguous. V lost 1 base, J lost 6 bases, and 9 bases lay in between. Germline V gives CDR1 MNHNS, CDR2 SASEGT. The CDR3 contains 13 residues. The CDR3 coding sequence is TGTGCCAGCAGTGAAGTGGGCGAGGCTGAAGCTTTCTTT. It yields the protein CASSEVGEAEAFF.

The rearrangement joins TRBV7-2 to TRBJ2-3; 8 bases agree with TRBD1. This CDR3 is 15 amino acids long. With V trimmed by 1 base and J by 3 bases, 3 bases remained unmatched. The germline V gene encodes CDR1 SGHTA and CDR2 FQGNSA. CDR3 region: CASSLGHRGTDTQYF. The CDR3 nucleotides read TGTGCCAGCAGCTTAGGCCACAGGGGGACAGATACGCAGTATTTT.

This clonotype came up a few times. A read error may produce the germline difference seen at one junction end. CDR3 DNA: TGTGCCAGGAGACAGGGGAGTTGGGGCACCGACTTC. Translated: CARRQGSWGTDF. V gene TRBV19 combines with J gene TRBJ2-5; 8 nucleotides match TRBD1. CDR3 size: 12 residues. Germline-derived CDR1 and CDR2 are LNHDA and SQIVND (reference sequence). The variable domain in full, with the rest retrieved from reference TRBV19 and TRBJ2-5, is DGGITQSPKYLFRKEGQNVTLSCEQNLNHDAMYWYRQDPGQGLRLIYYSQIVNDFQKGDIAEGYSVSREKKESFPLTVTSAQKNPTAFYLCARRQGSWGTDFGPGTRLLVL.

The genes are TRBV6-2 or TRBV6-3 and TRBJ2-3, with D perhaps TRBD2 (5 bases). V shed 6 bases and J shed 1 base, with 5 bases lying between them. Germline-derived CDR1 and CDR2 are MNHEY and SVGEGT. This CDR3 region has 12 residues. The CDR3 DNA sequence: TGTGCCAGCAGGCGGGGCACAGATACGCAGTATTTT. It is translated as CASRRGTDTQYF.

This clonotype turned up a few times. This chain connects TRBV29-1 to TRBJ1-2; TRBD1 might be the D (5 bases). This CDR3 is 12 amino acids long. The V and J ends lost 4 bases and 6 bases respectively, with 12 bases between them. Germline CDR1 SQVTM, CDR2 ANQGSEA. This CDR3 reads CSVGSQDHGYTF. CDR3 DNA: TGCAGCGTTGGGTCACAGGACCATGGCTACACCTTC.

The rearrangement uses TRBV4-3 and TRBJ1-6; D possibly corresponds to TRBD1 (6 bases). Trimming took 4 bases from V and 5 from J, leaving 6 bases between them. Germline CDR1 is LGHNA and CDR2 is YSLEER. The CDR3 is 13 residues long. Here the CDR3 reads CASSRQDNSPLHF. CDR3 nucleotide sequence: TGCGCCAGCAGCCGACAGGATAATTCACCCCTCCACTTT.

There are a few counts of this clonotype. This chain links TRBV5-1 with TRBJ1-2; D perhaps matches TRBD1 (6 bases). V dropped 3 bases and J dropped 0 bases, with 12 bases sitting between them. CDR1 SGHRS and CDR2 YFSETQ come from the germline V gene. CDR3 length: 15 amino acids. CDR3 protein: CASSSSGASNYGYTF. The CDR3 DNA is TGCGCCAGCAGCTCGTCAGGGGCATCTAACTATGGCTACACCTTC. The full variable domain, rest sourced from reference TRBV5-1 and TRBJ1-2, is KAGVTQTPRYLIKTRGQQVTLSCSPISGHRSVSWYQQTPGQGLQFLFEYFSETQRNKGNFPGRFSGRQFSNSRSEMNVSTLELGDSALYLCASSSSGASNYGYTFGSGTRLTVV.

The V gene is TRBV6-2 or TRBV6-3, the J gene TRBJ2-5; TRBD2 is a possible D gene (6 bases). The germline V gene encodes CDR1 MNHEY and CDR2 SVGEGT. This CDR3 spans 14 amino acids. Trimming stripped 5 bases from V and 6 bases from J, with 16 bases between. CDR3 amino acids: CASSLPGSGKTQYF. The CDR3 DNA reads as TGTGCCAGCAGTCTTCCGGGTAGCGGTAAGACCCAGTACTTC.

The chain combines TRBV29-1 with TRBJ1-2, with D unresolved. In germline, CDR1 is SQVTM, CDR2 ANQGSEA. The ends were cut back, 3 bases at V and 7 bases at J, with 15 bases in the middle. This CDR3 is built from 13 residues. DNA for the CDR3: TGCAGCGTTGAGCGGGTGCTCCTAGGTGGCTACACCTTC. Protein product: CSVERVLLGGYTF.

For this clonotype: Since the CDR3 does not end with the conserved phenylalanine or tryptophan, this likely comes from a read error. V gene TRBV20-1 combines with J gene TRBJ2-1, with D perhaps being TRBD1 or TRBD2 (6 bases each). Near its end, the DNA agrees better with TRBJ2-5, so the J call may be wrong. CDR3 size: 14 residues. CDR1 and CDR2 from the germline V gene are DFQATT and SNEGSKA (reference sequence). The CDR3 nucleotides are TGCAGTGCTGTCGAGGGGGGCCCTCAAGAGACCCAGTACCTC. Its protein is CSAVEGGPQETQYL.

CDR3: CASSQALRGGSDEQFF. The CDR3 DNA reads TGTGCCAGCAGCCAAGCCCTGCGGGGGGGCTCAGATGAGCAGTTCTTC. V is TRBV4-2 and J is TRBJ2-1; the match to TRBD2 covers 9 bases. CDR3 size: 16 residues. V lost 1 base and J lost 8; bases outside the gene matches: 9. CDR1 is LGHNA, CDR2 YNFKEQ, per germline.

The rearrangement joins TRBV5-1 to TRBJ2-1; a possible D gene is TRBD1 (6 bases). Between the trimmed V and J ends, which lost 0 bases and 3 bases, there was a span of 16 bases. Germline V gives CDR1 SGHRS, CDR2 YFSETQ. The CDR3 runs to 17 residues. CDR3 sequence reads: CASSLDPPLDSYNEQFF. The CDR3 DNA is TGCGCCAGCAGCTTGGACCCGCCCCTGGACAGCTACAATGAGCAGTTCTTC.

This clonotype has just a few counts. V is TRBV4-3 and J is TRBJ1-1, with D perhaps TRBD1 (5 bases). The CDR3 extends over 17 amino acids. The V end was cut by 5 bases, the J end by 1 base, with 20 bases between. The germline CDR1 and CDR2 sequences are LGHNA and YSLEER. The CDR3 DNA reads as TGCGCCAGCAGCGCGCAGGGTTTGGGGCATGAGAACACTGAAGCTTTCTTT. Amino acid sequence: CASSAQGLGHENTEAFF.

This clonotype occurred a few times. The rearrangement joins TRBV7-9 to TRBJ2-1, with TRBD2 matching over 10 bases. This CDR3 spans 16 amino acids. CDR1 SEHNR and CDR2 FQNEAQ come from the germline V gene (reference sequence). V gave up 4 bases and J gave up 8 bases; unmatched junction bases: 11. DNA of the CDR3: TGTGCCAGCAGCTACCGACTAGCGGGCCCTTTTGATGAGCAGTTCTTC. As protein: CASSYRLAGPFDEQFF.

This clonotype was counted only a few times. This rearrangement joins TRBV5-5 to TRBJ2-5; D gene uncertain. CDR3 length: 14 amino acids. Germline assignment: CDR1 SGHKS and CDR2 YYEKEE (reference sequence). V was cut by 5 bases and J by 0 bases, with 11 bases left in between. The CDR3 nucleotides read TGTGCCAGCAGTGACGTAACGTACCAAGAGACCCAGTACTTC. Amino acid sequence: CASSDVTYQETQYF.

The chain has TRBV5-1 and TRBJ1-2; D call uncertain. Trimming removed 0 bases from V and 8 bases from J, with 11 bases in between. CDR1 and CDR2 (germline): SGHRS, YFSETQ. This CDR3 has 13 amino acids. Here the CDR3 DNA reads TGCGCCAGCAGCTTGGAAGCAGCCACCGGCTACACCTTC. The encoded protein is CASSLEAATGYTF. Supplemented by reference TRBV5-1 and TRBJ1-2, the full variable domain reads KAGVTQTPRYLIKTRGQQVTLSCSPISGHRSVSWYQQTPGQGLQFLFEYFSETQRNKGNFPGRFSGRQFSNSRSEMNVSTLELGDSALYLCASSLEAATGYTFGSGTRLTVV.

This clonotype showed up just a few times. This chain connects TRBV12-3 or TRBV12-4 to TRBJ1-1; 7 nucleotides agree with TRBD1. The CDR3 has 13 residues. Trimming removed 7 bases from V and 5 bases from J; junction bases left unmatched: 7. The CDR3 DNA reads as TGTGCCAGCACCTCGGACAGGCGGACTGAAGCTTTCTTT. This codes for CASTSDRRTEAFF.

The chain links TRBV5-1 to TRBJ2-7, with 8 bases aligning to TRBD1. This CDR3 region has 15 residues. Trimming at V came to 7 bases and at J to 2 bases, leaving 11 bases not matched to a gene. In germline, CDR1 is SGHRS, CDR2 YFSETQ. The CDR3 DNA sequence: TGCGCCAGCCGCGCGATCGGGACAGGAACCTACGAGCAGTACTTC. This gives the protein CASRAIGTGTYEQYF.

This clonotype has a handful of counts. The chain combines TRBV10-3 with TRBJ2-5; D tentatively fits TRBD1 or TRBD2 (6 bases each). V was shortened by 0 bases and J by 4 bases, with 9 bases between the two germline ends. This CDR3 has 14 amino acids. Germline loops: CDR1 ENHRY, CDR2 SYGVKD. CDR3 sequence (DNA): TGTGCCATCAGTGAGTCAGGGGGAGGAGAGACCCAGTACTTC. Protein: CAISESGGGETQYF.

The chain links TRBV7-2 to TRBJ2-3; 10 bases agree with TRBD2. The CDR3 runs to 15 residues. Unmatched junction bases numbered 7, after V lost 8 bases and J lost 2 bases. From germline, CDR1 is SGHTA and CDR2 FQGNSA. The CDR3 here is CASVDTSGATDTQYF. CDR3 DNA sequence: TGTGCCAGCGTCGATACTAGCGGGGCCACAGATACGCAGTATTTT.

The genes are TRBV4-2 and TRBJ2-7, with D possibly called TRBD1 or TRBD2 (5 bases each). CDR3 length: 14 amino acids. With 3 bases removed from V and 3 bases from J, the gap between germline ends came to 12 bases. Germline CDR1 is LGHNA and CDR2 is YNFKEQ. Here the CDR3 reads CASSQSGALYEQYF. CDR3 in DNA: TGTGCCAGCAGCCAGTCCGGGGCTCTCTACGAGCAGTACTTC.